This is a list of T cell receptor beta chains from one sample in a study of cytomegalovirus exposure and HLA in healthy donors. Libraries were prepared by immunoSEQ multiplex PCR; TCRdb keeps only in-frame clonotypes and omits some of them. The sample records about 95,000 clones, about four fifths being singletons. The sample taken for sequencing was PBMCs. These TCRs come from a woman aged 40 to 49 in good health and CMV-seronegative. CDR3s include the opening cysteine and the closing phenylalanine or tryptophan. D genes are given only for firm matches. Clone size is given for some rows only: seen once, a few or many times, or a class if the clone is expanded.

d_call j_call v_call clone_size cdr3_nt cdr3_aa
TRBD1 TRBJ1-1 TRBV6-6 . TGTGCCAGCATCGACAGGGTGAACACTGAAGCTTTCTTT CASIDRVNTEAFF
. TRBJ2-2 TRBV5-8 . TGTGCCAGCAGCTTCAAGAGCGGGGAGCTGTTTTTT CASSFKSGELFF
. TRBJ1-2 TRBV5-8 . TGTGCCAGCAGCCAACCGACCGGGAATGACTATGGCTACACCTTC CASSQPTGNDYGYTF
TRBD1 TRBJ1-1 TRBV2 once TGTGCCAGCAGGGATCTGGGACAGGGTGTCACTGAAGCTTTCTTT CASRDLGQGVTEAFF
. TRBJ2-5 TRBV7-2 . TGTGCCAGCAGCTCTCAGAGGGGGGGCCCCGGGACCCAGTACTTC CASSSQRGGPGTQYF
. TRBJ1-3 TRBV19 . TGTGCCAGCTCCCCGGTTTACTCTGGAAACACCATATATTTT CASSPVYSGNTIYF
. TRBJ1-2 TRBV29-1 . TGCAGCGTTGAAGATCCAGGTAGCGGCGGTGGCTACACCTTC CSVEDPGSGGGYTF
TRBD1 TRBJ2-1 TRBV6-5 . TGTGCCACCTCCGATTTAAGGGGGACAGCTGGCAAGTTCTTC CATSDLRGTAGKFF
TRBD2 TRBJ2-7 TRBV29-1 . TGCAGCGCAGGACTAGTCTACGAGCAGTACTTC CSAGLVYEQYF
. TRBJ2-2 TRBV2 . TGTGCCAGCAAGGGGTCGAACACCGGGGAGCTGTTTTTT CASKGSNTGELFF
. TRBJ1-6 TRBV4-1 . TGCGCCAGCAAACCGGATCTAGGGGGGGGATATAATTCACCCCTCCACTTT CASKPDLGGGYNSPLHF
TRBD1 TRBJ1-1 TRBV18 few TGTGCCAGCTCACTCGGACAGGGGGCACGAGCTTTCTTT CASSLGQGARAFF
. TRBJ1-4 TRBV5-1 . TGCGCCAGCAGCTTGGTGGGTTCAGGGGCCTTTGTTAATGAAAAACTGTTTTTT CASSLVGSGAFVNEKLFF
. TRBJ2-1 TRBV10-1 . TGCGCCAGCAGTAAGGACAGCAGCTCCTACAATGAGCAGTTCTTC CASSKDSSSYNEQFF
. TRBJ2-1 TRBV6-4 . TGTGCCAGCAGTGACGGGGGGGCGAGCTCCTACAATGAGCAGTTCTTC CASSDGGASSYNEQFF
. TRBJ2-1 TRBV7-6 once TGTGCCAGCAGCCAGTACGATGAGCAGTTCTTC CASSQYDEQFF
TRBD1 TRBJ1-5 TRBV19 once TGTGCCAGTAGTATCGTGGGACAGGGCCAGCCCCAGCATTTT CASSIVGQGQPQHF
. TRBJ1-2 TRBV6-5 once TGTGCCAGCACCACCGTCCCGACAGTCGGTGGCTACACCTTC CASTTVPTVGGYTF
. TRBJ2-2 TRBV6-5 . TGTGCCAGCAGTTACAAGGGGACCGGGGAGCTGTTTTTT CASSYKGTGELFF
TRBD2 TRBJ2-3 TRBV6-4 few TGTGCCAGCAGTGCTAGCGGGGAGGCAGATACGCAGTATTTT CASSASGEADTQYF
. TRBJ1-2 TRBV12-5 . TGTGCTAGTGGCCCGCAGACTTGGGAGAACTATGGCTACACCTTC CASGPQTWENYGYTF
. TRBJ1-6 TRBV15 . TGTGCCACCAGCAGGGGCACCGGGACACAGAATTCACCCCTCCACTTT CATSRGTGTQNSPLHF
TRBD2 TRBJ2-1 TRBV7-2 . TGTGCCAGCAGTTCTCTTAGCGGGGTGGTCAATGAGCAGTTCTTC CASSSLSGVVNEQFF
. TRBJ1-1 TRBV7-9 few TGTGCCAGCAGCTTATCGGGAATTGAAGCTTTCTTT CASSLSGIEAFF
. TRBJ1-4 TRBV6-5 . TGTGCCAGCAGTTACTTACAGGGAGCTGAAAAACTGTTTTTT CASSYLQGAEKLFF
. TRBJ1-1 TRBV18 . TGTGCCAGCTCAACGGGGGGAACCAACACTGAAGCTTTCTTT CASSTGGTNTEAFF
TRBD1 TRBJ2-7 TRBV9 . TGTGCCAGCAGCGTATCAGGACAGGGAGCTTACGAGCAGTACTTC CASSVSGQGAYEQYF
. TRBJ2-1 TRBV4-3 . TGCGCCAGCAGCCAAGGCCCCCAGGGTTGGTATGAGCAGTTCTTC CASSQGPQGWYEQFF
TRBD2 TRBJ2-3 TRBV29-1 once TGCAGCGTTGAAGTCGCGGGGGGGCGGGATACGCAGTATTTT CSVEVAGGRDTQYF
. TRBJ1-1 TRBV5-4 . TGTGCCAGCAGCGTTCGTTTTGGGCGGGGGAACACTGAAGCTTTCTTT CASSVRFGRGNTEAFF
TRBD1 TRBJ1-2 TRBV5-6 few TGTGCCAGCAGCGTCGGACAGGTAAGGGAATATGGCTACACCTTC CASSVGQVREYGYTF
TRBD2 TRBJ2-3 TRBV13 . TGTGCCAGCAGCGAAAAAGCGGGGCTCAGCACAGATACGCAGTATTTT CASSEKAGLSTDTQYF
. TRBJ1-1 TRBV25-1 . TGTGCCAGCAGTGGGCCCAACCGGGGGGGGAAATTTAAAGCTTTCTTT CASSGPNRGGKFKAFF
. TRBJ1-5 TRBV2 . TGTGCCAGCAGTGAAGGGGGGGATAGCAATCAGCCCCAGCATTTT CASSEGGDSNQPQHF
. TRBJ1-2 TRBV7-9 . TGTGCCAGCAGCTTAGTACAGGGCTATGGCTACACCTTC CASSLVQGYGYTF
TRBD1 TRBJ1-5 TRBV5-1 . TGCGCCAGCAGCTTGAGAACAGGGGACAATCAGCCCCAGCATTTT CASSLRTGDNQPQHF
TRBD2 TRBJ2-1 TRBV7-3 . TGTGCCAGCAGCTGGGAGGCGGGGGGCAGGAATGAGCAGTTCTTC CASSWEAGGRNEQFF
TRBD1 TRBJ1-5 TRBV18 . TGTGCCAGCTCACCGCAGGGGGGCAATCAGCCCCAGCATTTT CASSPQGGNQPQHF
TRBD2 TRBJ2-7 TRBV5-1 few TGCGCCAGCAGCCTCCCCCAAGCGGGGGTCGCCTACGAGCAGTACTTC CASSLPQAGVAYEQYF
. TRBJ1-2 TRBV5-6 . TGTGCCAGCAGCTTCCCCGAGGGAGACTACACCTTC CASSFPEGDYTF
. TRBJ2-6 TRBV5-1 few TGCGCCAGCAGCTTGCTTCAGGGGACTGGGGCCAACGTCCTGACTTTC CASSLLQGTGANVLTF
. TRBJ1-4 TRBV19 . TGTGCCAGTAGTATCGGCCGGGGGAATGAAAAACTGTTTTTT CASSIGRGNEKLFF
. TRBJ1-1 TRBV27 once TGTGCCAGCAGTTTAACGGGGAACCCTGAAGCTTTCTTT CASSLTGNPEAFF
TRBD2 TRBJ2-1 TRBV5-1 . TGCGCCAGCAGTGAGTCGAGCGGGGGGATACCGGGGCAGTTCTTC CASSESSGGIPGQFF
. TRBJ2-5 TRBV7-2 few TGTGCCAGCAGCTTAGGTACGGGGGAAGAGACCCAGTACTTC CASSLGTGEETQYF
. TRBJ2-3 TRBV5-1 few TGCGCCAGCAGCCCCGGGACTGTCACATTTACGCAGTATTTT CASSPGTVTFTQYF
TRBD1 TRBJ2-1 TRBV5-8 few TGTGCCAGCAGCTTCGGGACAGGGGTGGCCGGGGGAGGTGAGCAGTTCTTC CASSFGTGVAGGGEQFF
TRBD1 TRBJ1-2 TRBV2 few TGTGCCAGCACCGGACAGGGGCCGTCTGGCTATGGCTACACCTTC CASTGQGPSGYGYTF
. TRBJ2-7 TRBV7-2 . TGTGCCAGCAGCCGGGTACGCGGCAGGGCCCACGAGCAGTACTTC CASSRVRGRAHEQYF
TRBD1 TRBJ1-2 TRBV6-6 . TGTGCCAGCAGTTACCCACTACAGGGGTGGTATGGCTACACCTTC CASSYPLQGWYGYTF
TRBD2 TRBJ2-5 TRBV5-1 . TGCGCCACCCAAACTAGCGGGGGCCAAGAGACCCAGTACTTC CATQTSGGQETQYF
. TRBJ1-1 TRBV2 . TGTGCCAGCAGGGCGCAGGCCGGCACTGAAGCTTTCTTT CASRAQAGTEAFF
. TRBJ2-7 TRBV14 once TGTGCCAGCAGCCAACGCGGACTCGAGCAGTACTTC CASSQRGLEQYF
TRBD1 TRBJ1-2 TRBV29-1 . TGCAGCGTGGATATGACAGGGCTTTATGGCTACACCTTC CSVDMTGLYGYTF